This TCR beta chain was found in a study of cytomegalovirus exposure and HLA in healthy donors. Germline CDR1 GTSNPN, CDR2 SVGIG (reference sequence). This CDR3 has 14 amino acids. Trimming cost V 3 bases and J 4 bases, with 12 bases left between them. Overall study results and limits: Cytomegalovirus-associated status was assigned to around 160 TCR beta chains. The TCR clusters that emerged in the first cohort tended, a later analysis found, to co-occur in the approximately 110 validation repertoires.

About this clone: The antigen remains unidentified.

The data were produced by immunoSEQ multiplex PCR, yet TCRdb's version contains in-frame clones alone and is incomplete. In the table there are approximately 160,000 clones, about 85% of which are singletons. The donors were members of the validation cohort comprising over a hundred subjects, separate from the approximately 710-subject first cohort. The specimen sequenced was PBMCs. This receptor was identified in a man in his thirties or forties in good health and CMV-seropositive. The gene calls are TRBV30 and TRBJ1-4; D call uncertain. CDR3 nucleotide sequence: TGTGCCTGGAGGCGGCACCGAAGTAATGAAAAACTGTTTTTT. This sequence encodes CAWRRHRSNEKLFF. Supplemented by reference TRBV30 and TRBJ1-4, the full variable domain reads SQTIHQWPATLVQPVGSPLSLECTVEGTSNPNLYWYRQAAGRGLQLLFYSVGIGQISSEVPQNLSASRPQDRQFILSSKKLLLSDSGFYLCAWRRHRSNEKLFFGSGTQLSVL.